This T cell receptor (beta chain) was observed in a study of cytomegalovirus exposure and HLA in healthy donors. On the study more broadly: The 550 to 700 first-cohort repertoires and the approximately 130 validation repertoires shared the same platform, a later analysis reported. Overall study findings and caveats: Cytomegalovirus status was reportedly diagnosed by the classifier with high specificity and sensitivity. The study put some 150 TCR beta chains on its list as cytomegalovirus-associated. Through in vitro validation, a few CMV-associated chains were shown to be specific for CMV antigens.

Clones were read by immunoSEQ multiplex PCR, and TCRdb kept only the in-frame ones, dropping some. The sample yields some 70,000 clones, roughly 95% seen once. As regards this clone: Its antigen is not known.

With 9 bases clipped from V and 4 bases from J, the junction kept 16 bases outside the gene matches. This CDR3 region has 16 residues. Germline CDR1 MGHRA, CDR2 YSYEKL. The sequencing sample was made of PBMCs. The clonotype was recovered from a man between 18 and 29 years old in good health and CMV-seronegative. The chain combines TRBV4-1 with TRBJ2-3; 7 nucleotides align to TRBD2. CDR3 nucleotide sequence: TGCGCCAGTCGACCTTGGGGGAGGGTGGAGGCAGATACGCAGTATTTT. Protein sequence: CASRPWGRVEADTQYF.